A selection of T cell receptor beta chains follows, all from one sample in a study of human T cells and chemical hapten exposure. TCRdb reprocessed the RACE reads with MiXCR, giving one entry per CDR3 protein. The repertoire holds a few hundred thousand distinct CDR3 sequences, with 6% to 7% as singletons. The sample in question was whole blood, obtained in connection with sensitization to the hapten diphenylcyclopropenone (DPC). These receptor sequences come from a woman between 18 and 29 years old with alopecia areata. Some clones in this sample may be carry-over from other donors' samples. The CDR3 runs from the conserved cysteine through the conserved F or W. D genes are given only for firm matches. The listing skips clone size in some rows; elsewhere it reads once, few, many or a size class.

few,TRBD1,TRBJ1-6,TRBV6-5,CASSYWAFRDSSSYNSPLHF,TGTGCCAGCAGTTACTGGGCTTTCCGGGACAGTAGCTCCTATAATTCACCCCTCCACTTT
.,TRBD2,TRBJ2-1,TRBV6-2/TRBV6-3,CAAGTNLYNEQFF,TGTGCCGCCGGGACTAACCTATACAATGAGCAGTTCTTC
.,.,TRBJ1-1,TRBV18,CASSATDLNTEAFF,TGTGCCAGCTCAGCGACAGACCTGAACACTGAAGCTTTCTTT
many,TRBD1,TRBJ1-2,TRBV6-2/TRBV6-3,CASSYAGTGGSYGYTF,TGTGCCAGCAGTTACGCCGGGACAGGGGGCTCCTATGGCTACACCTTC
many,.,TRBJ1-1,TRBV20-1,CSASRGAGSNTEAFF,TGCAGTGCTAGTAGGGGCGCTGGTTCGAACACTGAAGCTTTCTTT
many,.,TRBJ1-6,TRBV20-1,CSASSGGRGSNSPLHF,TGCAGTGCTTCATCGGGGGGGCGAGGGTCTAATTCACCCCTCCACTTT
many,TRBD1,TRBJ1-1,TRBV28,CASTMTGGNTEAFF,TGTGCCAGCACCATGACAGGGGGGAACACTGAAGCTTTCTTT
many,TRBD1,TRBJ1-4,TRBV28,CASSLQGQGQEKLFF,TGTGCCAGCAGTTTACAGGGACAGGGTCAAGAAAAACTGTTTTTT
many,.,TRBJ1-1,TRBV4-1,CASSGMGSRGNTEAFF,TGCGCCAGCAGCGGAATGGGCTCCCGGGGGAACACTGAAGCTTTCTTT
many,.,TRBJ1-2,TRBV6-5,CASSNKGINYGYTF,TGTGCCAGCAGTAACAAGGGAATAAACTATGGCTACACCTTC
once,.,TRBJ2-3,TRBV5-1,CASRSGSRTTDTQYF,TGCGCCAGCAGATCCGGCTCCCGAACGACAGATACGCAGTATTTT
few,.,TRBJ2-2,TRBV6-2/TRBV6-3,CASSWGRAYTGELFF,TGTGCCAGCAGCTGGGGACGAGCCTACACCGGGGAGCTGTTTTTT
.,.,TRBJ2-1,TRBV10-3,CAISGEGDEQFF,TGTGCCATCAGTGGGGAGGGGGATGAGCAGTTCTTC
few,TRBD1,TRBJ2-6,TRBV6-2/TRBV6-3,CASSYYTGVGGANVLTF,TGTGCCAGCAGTTATTACACAGGGGTTGGAGGGGCCAACGTCCTGACTTTC
.,.,TRBJ1-5,TRBV14,CASSQAVDQPQHF,TGTGCCAGCAGCCAAGCTGTGGATCAGCCCCAGCATTTT
many,.,TRBJ2-5,TRBV3-1,CASSRQELQETQYF,TGTGCCAGCAGCCGACAGGAACTCCAAGAGACCCAGTACTTC
many,.,TRBJ2-5,TRBV18,CASSSDSFQETQYF,TGTGCCAGCTCATCGGACAGTTTCCAAGAGACCCAGTACTTC
.,.,TRBJ2-6,TRBV5-4,CASRSRVERSGANVLTF,TGTGCCAGCCGGAGTCGGGTCGAGCGTTCAGGGGCCAACGTCCTGACTTTC
few,TRBD1,TRBJ2-3,TRBV29-1,CSVGRQGGDTQYF,TGCAGCGTTGGCCGACAGGGGGGAGATACGCAGTATTTT
few,.,TRBJ2-2,TRBV7-9,CASSRVGYTGELFF,TGTGCCAGCAGCCGCGTGGGGTACACCGGGGAGCTGTTTTTT
few,.,TRBJ1-1,TRBV7-9,CASSSTFGGKSEAFF,TGTGCCAGCAGCTCTACGTTCGGGGGGAAGTCTGAAGCTTTCTTT
.,.,TRBJ2-3,TRBV7-2,CASSWRPGELQYF,TGTGCCAGCAGCTGGAGACCGGGGGAGTTGCAGTATTTT
.,TRBD2,TRBJ2-3,TRBV20-1,CSADPAGGYLGTSTDTQYF,TGCAGTGCCGATCCAGCGGGGGGGTATCTCGGCACCAGCACAGATACGCAGTATTTT
.,TRBD2,TRBJ2-1,TRBV28,CASSPGGPRDEQFF,TGTGCCAGCAGCCCGGGGGGGCCTAGGGATGAGCAGTTCTTC
.,.,TRBJ2-5,TRBV11-2,CASSFVRLPLYQETQYF,TGTGCCAGCAGCTTCGTCCGACTACCTCTTTACCAAGAGACCCAGTACTTC
few,.,TRBJ1-6,TRBV20-1,CSVSSLFDNSPLHF,TGCAGTGTAAGCAGTCTCTTCGATAATTCACCCCTCCACTTT
.,.,TRBJ1-2,TRBV12-3/TRBV12-4,CASSLGSSGYTF,TGTGCCAGCAGTTTAGGGAGTAGTGGCTACACCTTC
.,.,TRBJ2-3,TRBV11-2,CASSLVGTITDTQYF,TGTGCCAGCAGCTTAGTAGGGACCATCACAGATACGCAGTATTTT
few,TRBD1,TRBJ1-1,TRBV6-2/TRBV6-3,CASSYNRGVPTEAFF,TGTGCCAGCAGTTACAACAGGGGAGTACCCACTGAAGCTTTCTTT
.,.,TRBJ2-2,TRBV5-1,CASSLPTGNTGELFF,TGCGCCAGCAGCTTGCCTACAGGGAACACCGGGGAGCTGTTTTTT
.,.,TRBJ2-7,TRBV3-1,CASSNDPRTEQYF,TGTGCCAGCAGCAATGACCCCCGGACCGAGCAGTACTTC